Here is one T cell receptor beta chain with its context. These data originate in a study of T cell changes during pregnancy in multiple sclerosis. Sequencing used immunoSEQ multiplex PCR; TCRdb keeps in-frame clones, though not all of them. The data show more than 65,000 clones, 90% to 95% seen once. The trim removed 1 base at V and 1 base at J, leaving 8 bases unmatched. The CDR3 is made up of 18 amino acids. Germline values: CDR1 LNHDA, CDR2 SQIVND (reference sequence). The material was peripheral blood, obtained in the first trimester of pregnancy. This clonotype originated in a female donor with multiple sclerosis, enrolled in a pregnancy study. The chain joins TRBV19 to TRBJ1-1; TRBD1 matches at 11 bases. The CDR3 loop is CASSIGRGQGASNTEAFF. The CDR3 region has the DNA TGTGCCAGTAGTATAGGGCGCGGACAGGGGGCCTCGAACACTGAAGCTTTCTTT. Full variable domain (outside the CDR3, taken from reference TRBV19 and TRBJ1-1): DGGITQSPKYLFRKEGQNVTLSCEQNLNHDAMYWYRQDPGQGLRLIYYSQIVNDFQKGDIAEGYSVSREKKESFPLTVTSAQKNPTAFYLCASSIGRGQGASNTEAFFGQGTRLTVV.